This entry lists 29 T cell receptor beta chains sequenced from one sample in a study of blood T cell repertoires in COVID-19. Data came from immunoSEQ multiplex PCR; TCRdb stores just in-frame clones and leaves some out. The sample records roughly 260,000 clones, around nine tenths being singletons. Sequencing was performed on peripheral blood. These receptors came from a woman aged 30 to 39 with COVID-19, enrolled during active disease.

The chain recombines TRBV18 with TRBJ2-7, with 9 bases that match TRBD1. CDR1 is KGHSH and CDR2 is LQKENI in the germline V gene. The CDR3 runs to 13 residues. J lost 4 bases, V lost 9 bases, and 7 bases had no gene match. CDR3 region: CASHPGQGYEQYF. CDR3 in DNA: TGTGCCAGTCATCCGGGACAGGGATACGAGCAGTACTTC.

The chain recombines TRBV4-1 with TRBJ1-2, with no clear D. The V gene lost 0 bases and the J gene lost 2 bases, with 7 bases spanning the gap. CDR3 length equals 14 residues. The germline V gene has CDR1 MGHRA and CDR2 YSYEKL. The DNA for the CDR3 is TGCGCCAGCAGCCAAGATCTCGGGAACTATGGCTACACCTTC. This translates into CASSQDLGNYGYTF.

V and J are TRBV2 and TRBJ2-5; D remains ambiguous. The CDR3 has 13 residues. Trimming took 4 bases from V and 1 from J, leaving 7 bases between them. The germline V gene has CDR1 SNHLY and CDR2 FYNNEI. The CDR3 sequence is CASSVGFQETQYF. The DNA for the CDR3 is TGTGCCAGCAGTGTCGGGTTCCAAGAGACCCAGTACTTC.

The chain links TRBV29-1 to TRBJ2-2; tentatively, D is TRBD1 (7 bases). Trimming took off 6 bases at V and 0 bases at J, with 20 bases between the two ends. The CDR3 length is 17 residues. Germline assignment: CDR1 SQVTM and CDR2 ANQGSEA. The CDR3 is CSVAGGLMFANTGELFF. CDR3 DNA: TGCAGCGTAGCAGGGGGACTTATGTTCGCGAACACCGGGGAGCTGTTTTTT.

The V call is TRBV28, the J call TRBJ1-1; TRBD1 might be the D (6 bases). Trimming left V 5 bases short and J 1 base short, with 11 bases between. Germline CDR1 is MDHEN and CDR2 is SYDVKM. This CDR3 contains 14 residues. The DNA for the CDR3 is TGTGCCAGCAGTCCCCCGGGACAGAACACTGAAGCTTTCTTT. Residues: CASSPPGQNTEAFF.

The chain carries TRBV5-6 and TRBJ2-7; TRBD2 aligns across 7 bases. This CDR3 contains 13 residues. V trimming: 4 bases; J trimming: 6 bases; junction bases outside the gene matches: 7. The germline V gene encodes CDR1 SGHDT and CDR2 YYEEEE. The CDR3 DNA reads TGTGCCAGCAGCCCCGGACTAGACGGCGAGCAGTACTTC. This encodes CASSPGLDGEQYF.

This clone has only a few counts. The CDR3 DNA reads as TGCGCCAGCAGCGAAGGGACCGGGAGGGACACTGAAGCTTTCTTT. Its protein is CASSEGTGRDTEAFF. The chain uses TRBV5-1 and TRBJ1-1, with D possibly TRBD1 on 5 matching bases. V was pared by 4 bases and J by 3 bases, with 16 bases between. The CDR3 has 15 amino acids. Looked up from germline, CDR1 is SGHRS and CDR2 is YFSETQ.

CDR3 amino acids: CATSDPGTSGLGELFF. The CDR3 bases are TGTGCCACCAGTGACCCCGGGACTAGCGGCCTAGGGGAGCTGTTTTTT. The genes are TRBV24-1 and TRBJ2-2; TRBD2 matches 11 bases. V was pared by 4 bases and J by 8 bases, with 8 bases of the junction left unmatched. CDR1 is KGHDR and CDR2 is SFDVKD in the germline V gene. The CDR3 spans 16 residues.

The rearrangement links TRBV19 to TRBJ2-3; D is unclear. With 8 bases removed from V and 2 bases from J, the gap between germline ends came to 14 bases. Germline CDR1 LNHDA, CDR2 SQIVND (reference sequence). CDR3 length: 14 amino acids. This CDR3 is CASGGRLFTDTQYF. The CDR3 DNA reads TGTGCCAGTGGTGGCAGGCTGTTCACAGATACGCAGTATTTT.

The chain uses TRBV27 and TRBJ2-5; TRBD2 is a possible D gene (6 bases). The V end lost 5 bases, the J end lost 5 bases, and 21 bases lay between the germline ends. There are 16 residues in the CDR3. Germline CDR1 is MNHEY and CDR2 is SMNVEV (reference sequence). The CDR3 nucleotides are TGTGCCAGCAGTACCAACCGGGACCCCCGGGGGGAGACCCAGTACTTC. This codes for CASSTNRDPRGETQYF.

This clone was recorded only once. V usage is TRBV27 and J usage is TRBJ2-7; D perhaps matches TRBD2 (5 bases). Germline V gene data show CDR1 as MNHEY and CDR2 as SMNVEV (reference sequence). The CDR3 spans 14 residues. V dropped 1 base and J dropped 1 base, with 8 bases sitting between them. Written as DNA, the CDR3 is TGTGCCAGCAGTTTATTTCGGACTTCCTACGAGCAGTACTTC. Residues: CASSLFRTSYEQYF.

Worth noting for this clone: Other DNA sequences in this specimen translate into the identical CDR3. The CDR3 reads CASSLSNTGELFF. The DNA for the CDR3 is TGTGCCAGCAGTTTGAGCAACACCGGGGAGCTGTTTTTT. The V gene is TRBV27, the J gene TRBJ2-2, with D hard to call. Germline-derived CDR1 and CDR2 are MNHEY and SMNVEV (reference sequence). The CDR3 length is 13 residues. Trimming took 3 bases from V and 2 from J, leaving 4 bases between them.

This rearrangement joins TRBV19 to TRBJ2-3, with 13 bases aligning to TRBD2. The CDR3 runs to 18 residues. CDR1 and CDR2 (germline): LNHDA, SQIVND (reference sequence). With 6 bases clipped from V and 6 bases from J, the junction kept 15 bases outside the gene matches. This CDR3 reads CASRDSSGLAGPSDTQYF. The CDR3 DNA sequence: TGTGCCAGTAGGGACTCCTCGGGACTAGCGGGGCCCTCTGATACGCAGTATTTT.

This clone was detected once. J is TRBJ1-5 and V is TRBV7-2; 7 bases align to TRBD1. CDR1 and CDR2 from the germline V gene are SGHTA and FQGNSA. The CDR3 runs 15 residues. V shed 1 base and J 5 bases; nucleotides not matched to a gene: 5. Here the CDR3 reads CASSLDHRGDQPQHF. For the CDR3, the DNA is TGTGCCAGCAGCTTAGATCACAGGGGTGATCAGCCCCAGCATTTT.

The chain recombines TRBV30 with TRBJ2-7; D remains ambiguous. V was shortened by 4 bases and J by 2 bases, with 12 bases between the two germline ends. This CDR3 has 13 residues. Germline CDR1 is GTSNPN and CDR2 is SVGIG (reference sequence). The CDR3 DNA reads TGTGCCTGGAAACTGCAAGGAGCCTACGAGCAGTACTTC. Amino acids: CAWKLQGAYEQYF. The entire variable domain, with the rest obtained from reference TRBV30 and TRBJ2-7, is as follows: SQTIHQWPATLVQPVGSPLSLECTVEGTSNPNLYWYRQAAGRGLQLLFYSVGIGQISSEVPQNLSASRPQDRQFILSSKKLLLSDSGFYLCAWKLQGAYEQYFGPGTRLTVT.

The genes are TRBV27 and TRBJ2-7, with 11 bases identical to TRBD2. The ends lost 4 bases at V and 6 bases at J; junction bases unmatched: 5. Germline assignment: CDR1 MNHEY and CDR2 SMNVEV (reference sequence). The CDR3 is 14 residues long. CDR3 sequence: CASSSLAGGSEQYF. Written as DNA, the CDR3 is TGTGCCAGCAGTTCTCTAGCGGGAGGTAGCGAGCAGTACTTC.

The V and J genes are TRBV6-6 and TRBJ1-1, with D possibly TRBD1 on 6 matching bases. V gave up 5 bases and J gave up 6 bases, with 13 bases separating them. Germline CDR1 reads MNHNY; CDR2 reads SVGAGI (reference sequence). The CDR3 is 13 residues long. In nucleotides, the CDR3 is TGTGCCAGCAGTCCAAACAGGGCCCCTGAAGCTTTCTTT. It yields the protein CASSPNRAPEAFF.

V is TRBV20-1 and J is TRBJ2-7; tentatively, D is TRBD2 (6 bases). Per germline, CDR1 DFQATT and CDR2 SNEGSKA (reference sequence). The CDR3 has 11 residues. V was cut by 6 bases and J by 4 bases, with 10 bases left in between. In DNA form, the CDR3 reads TGCAGTGCGCGACTAGGGTACGAGCAGTACTTC. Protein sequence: CSARLGYEQYF.

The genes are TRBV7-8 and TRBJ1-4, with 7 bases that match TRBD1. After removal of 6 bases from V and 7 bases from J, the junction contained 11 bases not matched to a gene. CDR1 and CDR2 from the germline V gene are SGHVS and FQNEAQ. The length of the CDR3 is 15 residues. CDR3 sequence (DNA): TGTGCCAGCAGACCCAGGGGGGAGCGAAGTGAAAAACTGTTTTTT. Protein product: CASRPRGERSEKLFF.

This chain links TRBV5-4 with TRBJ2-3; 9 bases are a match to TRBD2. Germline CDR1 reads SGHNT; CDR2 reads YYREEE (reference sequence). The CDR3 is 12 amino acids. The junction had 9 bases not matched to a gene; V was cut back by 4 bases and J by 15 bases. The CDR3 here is CASSHLAGSFYF. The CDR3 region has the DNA TGTGCCAGCAGCCACCTAGCGGGAAGTTTCTATTTT.

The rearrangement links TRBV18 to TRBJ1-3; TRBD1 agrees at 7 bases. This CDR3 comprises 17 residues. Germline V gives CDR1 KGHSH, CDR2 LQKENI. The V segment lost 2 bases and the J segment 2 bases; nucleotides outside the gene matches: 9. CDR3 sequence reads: CASSPSTGSVTGNTIYF. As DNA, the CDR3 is TGTGCCAGCTCACCATCGACAGGGTCTGTTACTGGAAACACCATATATTTT.

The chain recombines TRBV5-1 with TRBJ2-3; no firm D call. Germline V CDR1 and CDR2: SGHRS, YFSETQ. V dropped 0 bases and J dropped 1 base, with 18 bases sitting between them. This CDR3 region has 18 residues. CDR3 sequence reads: CASSLGGIGRSGTDTQYF. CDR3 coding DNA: TGCGCCAGCAGCTTGGGTGGAATTGGAAGGAGCGGCACAGATACGCAGTATTTT.

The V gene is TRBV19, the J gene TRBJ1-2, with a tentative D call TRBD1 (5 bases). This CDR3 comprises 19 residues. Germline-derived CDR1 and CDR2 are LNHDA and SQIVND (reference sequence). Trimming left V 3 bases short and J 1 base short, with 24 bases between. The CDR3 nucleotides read TGTGCCAGTAGTATTATAGGCCTAGTCAGGGAGGAAGGTAACTATGGCTACACCTTC. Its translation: CASSIIGLVREEGNYGYTF.

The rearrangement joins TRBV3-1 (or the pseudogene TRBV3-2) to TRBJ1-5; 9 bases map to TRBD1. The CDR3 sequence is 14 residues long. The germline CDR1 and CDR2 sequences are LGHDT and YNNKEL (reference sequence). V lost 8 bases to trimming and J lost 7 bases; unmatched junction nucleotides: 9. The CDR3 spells CASGTGSRNQPQHF. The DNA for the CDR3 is TGTGCCAGCGGGACAGGGAGCCGGAACCAGCCCCAGCATTTT.

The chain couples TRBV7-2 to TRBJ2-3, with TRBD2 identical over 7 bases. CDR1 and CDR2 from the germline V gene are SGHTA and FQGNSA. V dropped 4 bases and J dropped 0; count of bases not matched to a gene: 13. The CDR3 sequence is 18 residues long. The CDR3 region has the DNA TGTGCCAGCAGCTCGAGAGCGGGACTGGGCGGGAGCACAGATACGCAGTATTTT. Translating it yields CASSSRAGLGGSTDTQYF.

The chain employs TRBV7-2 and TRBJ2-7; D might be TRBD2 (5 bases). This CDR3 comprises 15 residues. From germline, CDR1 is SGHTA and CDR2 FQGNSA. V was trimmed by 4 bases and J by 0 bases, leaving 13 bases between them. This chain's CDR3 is CASSSPGLGSYEQYF. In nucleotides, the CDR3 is TGTGCCAGCAGCTCCCCCGGACTGGGCTCCTACGAGCAGTACTTC.

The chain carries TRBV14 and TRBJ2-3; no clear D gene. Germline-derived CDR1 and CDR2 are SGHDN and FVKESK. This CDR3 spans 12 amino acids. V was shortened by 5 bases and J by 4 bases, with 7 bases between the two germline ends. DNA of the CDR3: TGTGCCAGCAGCGTCGAGCCAGATACGCAGTATTTT. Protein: CASSVEPDTQYF. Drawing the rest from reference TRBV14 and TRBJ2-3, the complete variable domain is EAGVTQFPSHSVIEKGQTVTLRCDPISGHDNLYWYRRVMGKEIKFLLHFVKESKQDESGMPNNRFLAERTGGTYSTLKVQPAELEDSGVYFCASSVEPDTQYFGPGTRLTVL.

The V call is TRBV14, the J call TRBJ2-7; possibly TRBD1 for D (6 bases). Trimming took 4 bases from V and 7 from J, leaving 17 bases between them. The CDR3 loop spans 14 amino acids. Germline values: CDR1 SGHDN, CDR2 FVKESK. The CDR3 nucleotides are TGTGCCAGCAGCCTTAGCCGTGGGGGCCGGGAGCAGTACTTC. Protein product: CASSLSRGGREQYF. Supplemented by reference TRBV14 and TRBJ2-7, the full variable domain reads EAGVTQFPSHSVIEKGQTVTLRCDPISGHDNLYWYRRVMGKEIKFLLHFVKESKQDESGMPNNRFLAERTGGTYSTLKVQPAELEDSGVYFCASSLSRGGREQYFGPGTRLTVT.

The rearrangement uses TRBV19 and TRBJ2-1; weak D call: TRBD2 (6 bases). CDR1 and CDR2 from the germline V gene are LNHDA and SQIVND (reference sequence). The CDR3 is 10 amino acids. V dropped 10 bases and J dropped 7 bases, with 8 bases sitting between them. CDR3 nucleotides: TGTGCCACCGCGGGAAATGAGCAGTTCTTC. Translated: CATAGNEQFF.